This T cell receptor (beta chain) was retrieved from a study of blood T cell repertoires in COVID-19. About the study: The cDNA or gDNA used as material had been derived from T cells, B-cell-depleted T cells, or PBMCs.

Sequencing was performed with immunoSEQ multiplex PCR; in TCRdb, only in-frame clones are kept and a portion is missing. The sample yields under 150,000 clones, less than 90% seen once. The sequenced material came from peripheral blood. The TCR was taken from a man in his 60s with acute or convalescent COVID-19.

The CDR3 sequence: CASTRTGKNSPLHF. Here the CDR3 DNA reads TGTGCCAGCACTCGGACAGGAAAGAATTCACCCCTCCACTTT. The chain recombines TRBV6-5 with TRBJ1-6; 7 bases agree with TRBD1. CDR3 length: 14 amino acids. V was clipped by 7 bases and J by 7 bases; unmatched bases: 7. Germline loops: CDR1 MNHEY, CDR2 SVGAGI.